The subject of this entry is one T cell receptor (beta chain). Its specificity is not known. PCR primers comprised 60 Vbeta and 13 Jbeta primers. Assay: immunoSEQ multiplex PCR; the TCRdb copy retains only in-frame clones and omits some. The data show 190,000 or so clones, 75% to 85% seen once. This entry comes from a study of cytomegalovirus exposure and HLA in healthy donors. Donors consisted of healthy bone marrow donors. J gave up 1 base and V 1 base, and 6 bases lay outside the gene matches. The CDR3 spans 15 residues. In germline, CDR1 is GTSNPN, CDR2 SVGIG (reference sequence). Study observations and caveats: Earlier analysis found most TCR beta V segments productive about 90% or about 30% of the time.

This sequence joins TRBV30 and TRBJ1-1; 7 bases match TRBD1. The sample taken for sequencing was PBMCs. The source of this sequence is a boy younger than 18 in good health and CMV-seronegative. In nucleotides, the CDR3 is TGTGCCTGGAGTGGTCCTGGACAGGCGAACACTGAAGCTTTCTTT. Translated: CAWSGPGQANTEAFF. Looking up the rest from reference TRBV30 and TRBJ1-1 gives the full variable domain: SQTIHQWPATLVQPVGSPLSLECTVEGTSNPNLYWYRQAAGRGLQLLFYSVGIGQISSEVPQNLSASRPQDRQFILSSKKLLLSDSGFYLCAWSGPGQANTEAFFGQGTRLTVV.